This entry describes one TCR beta chain. The V segment lost 6 bases and the J segment 7 bases; nucleotides outside the gene matches: 6. Germline-derived CDR1 and CDR2 are MNHEY and SMNVEV (reference sequence). This CDR3 spans 14 amino acids. The source of the sample is a study of blood T cells in healthy people across ages. It was with a sample-barcoded 5' primer and a J-beta primer mix that a second PCR of about 7 to 12 cycles was run. TCRdb processed the 5' RACE reads anew with MiXCR; each CDR3 protein has one entry. The data show about 1.4 million distinct CDR3 sequences, with approximately 59% seen just once and about 6.7% held by the top ten.

Material for sequencing was blood. The chain carries TRBV27 and TRBJ2-1; 10 nucleotides agree with TRBD2. The sequence came from a young man in good health. The CDR3: CASRLAGERNEQFF. CDR3 bases: TGTGCCAGCAGGCTAGCGGGGGAGCGGAATGAGCAGTTCTTC.